This T cell receptor (beta chain) was identified in a study of blood T cell repertoires in COVID-19. Across the whole study: Acute-phase and convalescent COVID-19 samples originated in the United States, Italy and Spain.

The data were produced by immunoSEQ multiplex PCR, yet TCRdb's version contains in-frame clones alone and is incomplete. The data contain around 270,000 clones, more than 90% of them singletons. V dropped 11 bases and J dropped 8; count of bases not matched to a gene: 12. The CDR3 covers 13 residues. The germline CDR1 and CDR2 sequences are MNHNY and SVGAGI (reference sequence). The sample taken for sequencing was peripheral blood. The chain carries TRBV6-6 and TRBJ2-1; 7 nucleotides align to TRBD1. The sequence derives from a person aged 18 to 30 with COVID-19, enrolled during active disease. The CDR3 spells CAVPRRGGDEQFF. As DNA, the CDR3 is TGTGCCGTGCCTCGTAGAGGGGGCGATGAGCAGTTCTTC.